A selection of T cell receptor beta chains follows, all from one sample in a study of beta chain features in type 1 diabetes. Clones were sequenced by immunoSEQ multiplex PCR, and TCRdb holds only the in-frame ones, with some missing. Altogether 400,000 or so clones are present, around a tenth being singletons, with the ten largest covering approximately 0.55%. The sample taken for sequencing was central memory CD4+ T cells from blood. All receptors come from a man younger than 45 with type 1 diabetes. CDR3s include the opening cysteine and the closing phenylalanine or tryptophan. The D gene is left open where the match is weak. Clone size is stated in some rows and not others, as once, few, many or a class when expanded.

length	size	V	J	D	DNA	CDR3
15	-	TRBV5-4	TRBJ2-7	TRBD2	TGTGCCAGCAGCTTACTAGCGGCAAACTCCTACGAGCAGTACTTC	CASSLLAANSYEQYF
16	many	TRBV7-9	TRBJ2-3	-	TGTGCCAGCAGCCCCCGGACCCTAAGTGGCACAGATACGCAGTATTTT	CASSPRTLSGTDTQYF
15	few	TRBV19	TRBJ2-1	-	TGTGCCAGTAGTAGTAGGGGGGAGGCCTACAATGAGCAGTTCTTC	CASSSRGEAYNEQFF
14	few	TRBV7-3	TRBJ1-5	-	TGTGCCAGCAGCTTATCAGGGGCCAATCAGCCCCAGCATTTT	CASSLSGANQPQHF
13	few	TRBV6-5	TRBJ2-5	-	TGTGCCAGCAGTGGGGACTTGCAAGAGACCCAGTACTTC	CASSGDLQETQYF
14	few	TRBV7-6	TRBJ2-7	TRBD1	TGTGCCAGCAGCCTTTCGGGACAGGGCTACGAGCAGTACTTC	CASSLSGQGYEQYF
14	-	TRBV10-2	TRBJ2-3	-	TGCGCCAGCAGTGGGCTTGAGGGCACAGATACGCAGTATTTT	CASSGLEGTDTQYF
14	few	TRBV5-4	TRBJ2-3	TRBD2	TGTGCCAGCAGCTCCGGACTAGCGGGGGATACGCAGTATTTT	CASSSGLAGDTQYF
14	many	TRBV4-2	TRBJ1-4	-	TGTGCCAGCAGCCCGAACAAGGTGTCTGAAAAACTGTTTTTT	CASSPNKVSEKLFF
16	-	TRBV4-1	TRBJ2-7	-	TGCGCCAGCAGCCAAGATCTGGTAGGCCCGATCTACGAGCAGTACTTC	CASSQDLVGPIYEQYF
15	few	TRBV5-1	TRBJ1-4	TRBD1	TGCGCCAGCAGTCAGAATACAGGGGGTAGTGAAAAACTGTTTTTT	CASSQNTGGSEKLFF
14	-	TRBV30	TRBJ2-7	-	TGTGCCTGGAGTCGAGGCACTCGCTCCTACGAGCAGTACTTC	CAWSRGTRSYEQYF
13	few	TRBV7-9	TRBJ2-1	-	TGTGCCAGCAGCCCCCAGCGTAACAATGAGCAGTTCTTC	CASSPQRNNEQFF
15	-	TRBV7-2	TRBJ1-1	-	TGTGCCAGCAGCTTTGGGCCAGGGCAGGGAACTGAAGCTTTCTTT	CASSFGPGQGTEAFF
12	few	TRBV2	TRBJ2-3	TRBD2	TGTGCCAGCAGCAACTGGGGGGGTACGCAGTATTTT	CASSNWGGTQYF
15	-	TRBV29-1	TRBJ2-4	TRBD2	TGCAGCGTTAAGGAGGCGGGGGTAGCCAAAAACATTCAGTACTTC	CSVKEAGVAKNIQYF
12	few	TRBV15	TRBJ1-4	-	TGTGCCACCAGCAGGCAGACCCCCAAACTGTTTTTT	CATSRQTPKLFF
11	few	TRBV6-6	TRBJ2-5	TRBD2	TGTGCCAGCAGTTATTTCCTAGCGGTATACTTC	CASSYFLAVYF
15	few	TRBV30	TRBJ1-3	-	TGTGCCTGGAGCGACAAGGGGTTCTCTGGAAACACCATATATTTT	CAWSDKGFSGNTIYF
18	-	TRBV28	TRBJ2-5	TRBD2	TGTGCCAGCAGTTTCTCCCTGGGGGGAGCGGGAGGAGAAGAGACCCAGTACTTC	CASSFSLGGAGGEETQYF
14	many	TRBV2	TRBJ2-4	-	TGTGCCAGCAGTGCGACCTTTAGCGGAAACATTCAGTACTTC	CASSATFSGNIQYF
14	few	TRBV5-1	TRBJ2-5	-	TGCGCCAGCAGCTTGGACAGTATACAAGAGACCCAGTACTTC	CASSLDSIQETQYF
14	few	TRBV15	TRBJ1-3	-	TGTGCCACCAGCTCCCAGGCCTCTGGAAACACCATATATTTT	CATSSQASGNTIYF
12	few	TRBV30	TRBJ1-1	TRBD1	TGTGCCTGGAGGGAGGGGGCCACTGAAGCTTTCTTT	CAWREGATEAFF
14	-	TRBV11-3	TRBJ2-2	-	TGTGCCAGCAGCTTCCTAGGGGACACCGGGGAGCTGTTTTTT	CASSFLGDTGELFF
14	few	TRBV2	TRBJ2-5	TRBD2	TGTGCCAGCCACCGAGCGGGAGGGGTGGAGACCCAGTACTTC	CASHRAGGVETQYF
13	few	TRBV4-2	TRBJ2-5	-	TGTGCCAGCAGCCCGAGAGTCGGAGAGACCCAGTACTTC	CASSPRVGETQYF
17	few	TRBV7-8	TRBJ2-2	TRBD2	TGTGCCAGCAGCTTGTTTCGCGGGAGGGTGAACACCGGGGAGCTGTTTTTT	CASSLFRGRVNTGELFF
13	-	TRBV4-2	TRBJ2-7	-	TGTGCCAGCAGCCAAGATTCAGGCTACGAGCAGTACTTC	CASSQDSGYEQYF
16	-	TRBV30	TRBJ2-5	TRBD2	TGTGCCTCTCGACTTGGGGCTAGCGGGAGTGGCGAGACCCAGTACTTC	CASRLGASGSGETQYF
14	-	TRBV7-2	TRBJ1-3	-	TGTGCCAGCAGACGTACAGGGTCCGGAAACACCATATATTTT	CASRRTGSGNTIYF
14	-	TRBV7-7	TRBJ2-5	-	TGTGCTAGCAGCTCACAAGGAGGGAGAGAGACCCAGTACTTC	CASSSQGGRETQYF
16	few	TRBV7-2	TRBJ2-3	TRBD2	TGTGCCAGCAGCTTCAGCGGGAGGGCGCGGGGAGATACGCAGTATTTT	CASSFSGRARGDTQYF
16	few	TRBV7-9	TRBJ2-3	TRBD2	TGTGCCAGCAGCCAGCGGCGGCTAGCGGACACAGATACGCAGTATTTT	CASSQRRLADTDTQYF
15	few	TRBV7-2	TRBJ1-5	-	TGTGCCAGCAGAATTTCAACACTGAGCAATCAGCCCCAGCATTTT	CASRISTLSNQPQHF
16	few	TRBV4-1	TRBJ1-4	TRBD1	TGCGCCAGCAGCCAGGATCGGGACAGTCGAAATGAAAAACTGTTTTTT	CASSQDRDSRNEKLFF
14	few	TRBV25-1	TRBJ1-2	-	TGTGCCAGCAGTGAACAAGGACAGCTCTATGGCTACACCTTC	CASSEQGQLYGYTF
16	few	TRBV7-2	TRBJ2-7	-	TGTGCCAGCAGCTTAGCGGCTAAGGGGAATCTCTACGAGCAGTACTTC	CASSLAAKGNLYEQYF
14	few	TRBV30	TRBJ1-5	-	TGTGCCTGGACCCCCAGGCCCGCCGGGGAGCCCCAGGATTTT	CAWTPRPAGEPQDF
15	few	TRBV7-6	TRBJ2-7	TRBD1	TGTGCCAGCAGCCCGAGGACAGGGGGGGTCTACGAGCAGTACTTC	CASSPRTGGVYEQYF
14	few	TRBV18	TRBJ2-7	-	TGTGCCAGCTCACAGGGGCAGATAACCTACGAGCAGTACTTC	CASSQGQITYEQYF
13	few	TRBV6-5	TRBJ1-5	-	TGTGCCAGCAGTTACGGGAGCAATCAGCCCCAGCATTTT	CASSYGSNQPQHF
14	few	TRBV7-2	TRBJ1-4	-	TGTGCCAGCAGACGAGGGACCGGGGGGGAAAAACTGTTTTTT	CASRRGTGGEKLFF
15	-	TRBV6-6	TRBJ2-2	-	TGTGCCAGCAGTGACTCGGCAGGGAACACCGGGGAGCTGTTTTTT	CASSDSAGNTGELFF